This T cell receptor (beta chain) originates from a study of OX40 agonist ivuxolimab in advanced cancers. Study in general: From roughly 20 to 79 years was the age range, with a mean of around 57 years, and approximately 84% were male.

The V gene's germline CDR1 is SGHNT and CDR2 YENEEA. This CDR3 has 16 residues. Trimming took 2 bases from V and 6 from J; bases not matched to a gene: 7. Assay: immunoSEQ multiplex PCR; the TCRdb copy retains only in-frame clones and omits some. The sample includes 34,000 or so clones, 90% to 95% of them seen just once. This sequence joins TRBV11-3 and TRBJ2-1; TRBD2 matches 10 bases. This receptor was identified in an adult with an advanced solid tumor such as melanoma, head and neck, liver or kidney cancer. The sample was CD4+ or CD8+ T cells sorted from blood, taken in a trial of the OX40 agonist ivuxolimab. The CDR3 nucleotides read TGTGCCAGCAGCTTAAACCCGCCTAGCGGGGGCAATGAGCAGTTCTTC. It yields the protein CASSLNPPSGGNEQFF. Based on the CDR3 plus reference TRBV11-3 and TRBJ2-1, the full variable domain is EAGVVQSPRYKIIEKKQPVAFWCNPISGHNTLYWYLQNLGQGPELLIRYENEEAVDDSQLPKDRFSAERLKGVDSTLKIQPAELGDSAVYLCASSLNPPSGGNEQFFGPGTRLTVL.